The 10 T cell receptor beta chains listed next were all sequenced from one sample in a study of T cells in Graves' hyperthyroidism and ophthalmopathy (dated by TCRdb to the late 2010s). The method behind the library was multiplex PCR. The instrument was an Illumina HiSeq 2000. TCR beta CDR3 regions were amplified from RNA transcripts. The TCR CDR3 was subjected to a first round of RT-PCR using the HTBI primer set and the Qiagen OneStep RT-PCR kit. In TCRdb, the public reads were trimmed at Q25 with fastp and aligned with MiXCR, with productive beta chains retained. Entries are consolidated by CDR3 protein sequence, retaining the most common genes and DNA. The table for this sample lists about 350,000 distinct CDR3 sequences; 15% to 20% of them were counted only once. Around a sixth of the sample comes from the top ten. The material sequenced was blood. Every receptor here comes from a woman in her forties with Graves' ophthalmopathy.

This clonotype occurred many times. The chain links TRBV28 to TRBJ2-5, with 7 nucleotides matching TRBD2. With 1 base clipped from V and 5 bases from J, the junction kept 4 bases outside the gene matches. The CDR3 consists of 14 residues. Germline CDR1 MDHEN, CDR2 SYDVKM. DNA for the CDR3: TGTGCCAGCAGTTTATATGTGGGGGGGGAGACCCAGTACTTC. Translating gives CASSLYVGGETQYF.

This clonotype was counted ten times or more. V is TRBV28 and J is TRBJ2-5, with D tentatively TRBD1 or TRBD2 (5 bases each). Trimming removed 6 bases at V and 1 base at J, with 12 bases between. CDR1 MDHEN and CDR2 SYDVKM come from the germline V gene. The CDR3 has 14 residues. The CDR3 loop reads CASSKTGGQETQYF. CDR3 sequence (DNA): TGTGCCAGCAGCAAAACAGGAGGCCAAGAGACCCAGTACTTC.

Ten or more counts support this clonotype. The genes are TRBV7-6 and TRBJ2-5; the match to TRBD2 covers 8 bases. V was pared by 2 bases and J by 1 base, with 12 bases of the junction left unmatched. The CDR3 contains 18 residues. Germline V CDR1 and CDR2: SGHVS, FNYEAQ. The DNA of the CDR3 is TGTGCCAGCAGCTTAACTGCGGGGGGCCCGAACCGCCAAGAGACCCAGTACTTC. It specifies CASSLTAGGPNRQETQYF.

On this clonotype itself: It is likely a read error, because the conserved phenylalanine at the end of the CDR3 is missing. V and J are TRBV7-8 and TRBJ2-5; D gene ambiguous. Trimming cost V 3 bases and J 5 bases, with 4 bases left between them. The CDR3 extends over 11 amino acids. The V gene's germline CDR1 is SGHVS and CDR2 FQNEAQ. The chain's CDR3 is CASSLPETQYS. The CDR3 DNA sequence: TGTGCCAGCAGCTTGCCTGAGACCCAGTACTCC.

This clonotype was counted at least ten times. This chain uses TRBV10-2 with TRBJ1-6; D not certain. CDR1 is WSHSY, CDR2 SAAADI, per germline. The CDR3 is made up of 13 amino acids. Trimming left V 0 bases short and J 6 bases short, with 3 bases between. The CDR3 bases are TGCGCCAGCAGTGAGTCCAGTAATTCACCCCTCCACTTT. This codes for CASSESSNSPLHF.

This clonotype was detected ten times or more. The chain employs TRBV6-2 or TRBV6-3 and TRBJ2-7; D ambiguous. CDR1 MNHEY and CDR2 SVGEGT come from the germline V gene. Trimming left V 0 bases short and J 0 bases short, with 3 bases between. There are 13 residues in the CDR3. CDR3 in DNA: TGTGCCAGCAGTTACTCCCACTCCTACGAGCAGTACTTC. The encoded protein is CASSYSHSYEQYF.

This clonotype has more than one count but fewer than ten. A junction end diverges from the germline sequence, so it may reflect a read error. The rearrangement links TRBV6-4 to TRBJ1-5; no definite D call. Germline CDR1 is MRHNA and CDR2 is SNTAGT. The CDR3 loop spans 13 amino acids. The CDR3 bases are TGTGCCAGCAGTGTAGGCGGATATCAGCCCCAGCTTTTT. Its protein product is CASSVGGYQPQLF.

The rearrangement links TRBV6-5 to TRBJ2-6; possible D gene TRBD1, 6 bases. V was trimmed by 4 bases and J by 0 bases, leaving 10 bases between them. This CDR3 contains 16 residues. Germline lookup yields CDR1 MNHEY and CDR2 SVGAGI. CDR3 amino acids: CASSFYRDSGANVLTF. CDR3 bases: TGTGCCAGCAGTTTCTACAGGGACTCTGGGGCCAACGTCCTGACTTTC.

A few counts support this clonotype. The chain joins TRBV4-1 to TRBJ1-2; no clear D. The CDR3 is made up of 13 amino acids. The V and J ends lost 3 bases and 3 bases respectively, with 8 bases between them. Germline CDR1 reads MGHRA; CDR2 reads YSYEKL. Written as DNA, the CDR3 is TGCGCCAGCAGCCATGCAGGAGACTATGGCTACACCTTC. As protein: CASSHAGDYGYTF.

The CDR3 reads CAISDDRGPETQYF. In DNA form, the CDR3 reads TGTGCCATCAGTGACGACAGGGGGCCTGAGACCCAGTACTTC. This chain joins TRBV10-3 and TRBJ2-5; 10 bases align to TRBD1. V shed 3 bases and J 5 bases; nucleotides not matched to a gene: 3. Germline loops: CDR1 ENHRY, CDR2 SYGVKD. The CDR3 is 14 amino acids.